This TCR beta chain was sequenced for a study of chemoradiotherapy in HPV16-positive cancers. Repertoires were generated with immunoSEQ multiplex PCR, while TCRdb's copy carries only in-frame clones and drops some. The sample holds some 2,000 clones; 70% to 90% are singletons and the top ten take roughly 9.3%. Sequencing used tumor tissue, obtained from a patient who underwent chemoradiotherapy. This clonotype originated in a human donor with HPV-associated anogenital cancer.

The CDR3 region has the DNA TGTGCCTGGACGCTCTACCTGGGGGACGTCCTGACTTTC. It yields the protein CAWTLYLGDVLTF. The chain is built from TRBV30 and TRBJ2-6, with D perhaps matching TRBD1 or TRBD2 (5 bases each). V dropped 4 bases and J dropped 11 bases, with 15 bases sitting between them. Germline V gives CDR1 GTSNPN, CDR2 SVGIG (reference sequence). The CDR3 consists of 13 residues.